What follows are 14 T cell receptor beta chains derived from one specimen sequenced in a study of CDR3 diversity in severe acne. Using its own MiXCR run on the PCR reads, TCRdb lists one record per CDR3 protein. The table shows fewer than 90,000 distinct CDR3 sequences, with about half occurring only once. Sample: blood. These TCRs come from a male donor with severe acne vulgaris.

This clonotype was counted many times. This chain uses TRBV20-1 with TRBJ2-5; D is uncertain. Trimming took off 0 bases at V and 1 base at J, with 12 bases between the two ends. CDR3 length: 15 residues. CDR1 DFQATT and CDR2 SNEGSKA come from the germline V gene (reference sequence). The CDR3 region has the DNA TGCAGTGCTAGAGACCCCGACTGGTTCCAAGAGACCCAGTACTTC. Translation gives CSARDPDWFQETQYF.

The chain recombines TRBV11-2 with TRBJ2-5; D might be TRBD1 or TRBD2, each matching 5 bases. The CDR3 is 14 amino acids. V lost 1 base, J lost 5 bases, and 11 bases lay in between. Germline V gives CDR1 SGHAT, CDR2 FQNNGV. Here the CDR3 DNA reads TGTGCCAGCAGCTTAGCCGGGGCGCGGGAGACCCAGTACTTC. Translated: CASSLAGARETQYF.

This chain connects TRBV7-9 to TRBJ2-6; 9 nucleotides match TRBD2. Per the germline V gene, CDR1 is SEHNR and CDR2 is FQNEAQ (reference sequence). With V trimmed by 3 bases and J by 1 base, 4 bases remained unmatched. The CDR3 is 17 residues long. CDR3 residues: CASSFAGGPSGANVLTF. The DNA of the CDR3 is TGTGCCAGCAGCTTTGCGGGAGGGCCATCTGGGGCCAACGTCCTGACTTTC.

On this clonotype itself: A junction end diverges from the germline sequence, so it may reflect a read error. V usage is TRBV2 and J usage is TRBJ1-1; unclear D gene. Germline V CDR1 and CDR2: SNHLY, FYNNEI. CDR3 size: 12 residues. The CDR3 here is CASSLGPREAFF. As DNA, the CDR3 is TGCGCCAGCAGTCTCGGACCACGGGAAGCTTTCTTT.

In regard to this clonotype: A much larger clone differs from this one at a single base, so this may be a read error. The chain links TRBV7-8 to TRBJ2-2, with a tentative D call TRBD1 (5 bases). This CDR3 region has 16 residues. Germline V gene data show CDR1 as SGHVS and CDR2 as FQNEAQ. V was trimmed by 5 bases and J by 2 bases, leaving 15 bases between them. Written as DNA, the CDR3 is TGTGCCAGCAGCACCCGGACAAGGGCAAACACCGGGGAGCTGTTTTTT. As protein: CASSTRTRANTGELFF.

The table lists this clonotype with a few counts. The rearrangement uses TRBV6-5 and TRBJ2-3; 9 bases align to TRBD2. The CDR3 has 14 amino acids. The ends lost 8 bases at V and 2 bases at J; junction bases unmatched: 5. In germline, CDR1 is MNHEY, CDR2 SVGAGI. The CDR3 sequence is CASFSGSYTDTQYF. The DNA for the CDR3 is TGTGCCAGCTTTAGCGGGAGCTACACAGATACGCAGTATTTT.

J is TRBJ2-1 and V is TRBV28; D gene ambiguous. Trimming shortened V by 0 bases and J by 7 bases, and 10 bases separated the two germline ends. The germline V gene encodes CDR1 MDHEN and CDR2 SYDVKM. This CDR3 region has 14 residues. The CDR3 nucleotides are TGTGCCAGCAGTTTATGGGCGCGAGGAAATGAGCAGTTCTTC. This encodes CASSLWARGNEQFF. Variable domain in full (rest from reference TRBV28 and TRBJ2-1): DVKVTQSSRYLVKRTGEKVFLECVQDMDHENMFWYRQDPGLGLRLIYFSYDVKMKEKGDIPEGYSVSREKKERFSLILESASTNQTSMYLCASSLWARGNEQFFGPGTRLTVL.

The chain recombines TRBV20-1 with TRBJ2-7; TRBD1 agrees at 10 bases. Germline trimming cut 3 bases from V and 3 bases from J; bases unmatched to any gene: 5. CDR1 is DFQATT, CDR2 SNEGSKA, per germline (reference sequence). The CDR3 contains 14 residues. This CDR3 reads CSASETGGGYEQYF. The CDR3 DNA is TGCAGTGCTAGCGAGACAGGGGGCGGCTACGAGCAGTACTTC.

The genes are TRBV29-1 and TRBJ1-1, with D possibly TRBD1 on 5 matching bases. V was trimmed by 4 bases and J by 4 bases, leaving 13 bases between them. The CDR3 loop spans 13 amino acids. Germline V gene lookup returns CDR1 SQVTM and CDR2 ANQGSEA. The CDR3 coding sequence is TGCAGCGTTGTAGGGCTTAGGGGCACTGAAGCTTTCTTT. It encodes CSVVGLRGTEAFF.

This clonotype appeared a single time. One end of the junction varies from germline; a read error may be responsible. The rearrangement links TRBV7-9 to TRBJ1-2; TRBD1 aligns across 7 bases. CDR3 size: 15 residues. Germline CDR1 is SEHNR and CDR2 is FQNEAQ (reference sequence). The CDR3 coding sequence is TGTGTCAGCGGCTCACTCAGACAGGGACACTACGGCTACACCTTC. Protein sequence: CVSGSLRQGHYGYTF.

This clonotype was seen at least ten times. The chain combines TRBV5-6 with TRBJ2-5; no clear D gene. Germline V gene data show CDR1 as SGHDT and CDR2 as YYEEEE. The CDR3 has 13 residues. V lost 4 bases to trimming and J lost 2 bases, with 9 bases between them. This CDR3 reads CASSGPEQETQYF. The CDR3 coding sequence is TGTGCCAGCAGCGGACCCGAACAAGAGACCCAGTACTTC.

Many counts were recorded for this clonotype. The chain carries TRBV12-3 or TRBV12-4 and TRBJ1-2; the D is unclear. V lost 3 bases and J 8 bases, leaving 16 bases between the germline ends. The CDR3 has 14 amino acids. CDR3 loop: CASSFGRVPWGYTF. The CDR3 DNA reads TGTGCCAGCAGTTTTGGGCGGGTCCCCTGGGGCTACACCTTC.

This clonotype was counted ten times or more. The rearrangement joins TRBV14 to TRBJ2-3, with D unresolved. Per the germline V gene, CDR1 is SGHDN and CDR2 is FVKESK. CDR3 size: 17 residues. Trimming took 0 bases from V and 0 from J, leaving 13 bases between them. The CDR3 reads CASSQDVAGTSTDTQYF. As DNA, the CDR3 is TGTGCCAGCAGCCAAGATGTGGCAGGTACTAGCACAGATACGCAGTATTTT.

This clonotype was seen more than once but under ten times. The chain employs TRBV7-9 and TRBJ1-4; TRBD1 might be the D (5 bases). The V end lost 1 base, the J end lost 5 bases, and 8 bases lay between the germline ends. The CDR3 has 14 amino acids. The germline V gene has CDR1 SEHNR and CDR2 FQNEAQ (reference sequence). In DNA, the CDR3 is TGTGCCAGCAGCTTAGGACAGACAAATGAAAAACTGTTTTTT. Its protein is CASSLGQTNEKLFF.